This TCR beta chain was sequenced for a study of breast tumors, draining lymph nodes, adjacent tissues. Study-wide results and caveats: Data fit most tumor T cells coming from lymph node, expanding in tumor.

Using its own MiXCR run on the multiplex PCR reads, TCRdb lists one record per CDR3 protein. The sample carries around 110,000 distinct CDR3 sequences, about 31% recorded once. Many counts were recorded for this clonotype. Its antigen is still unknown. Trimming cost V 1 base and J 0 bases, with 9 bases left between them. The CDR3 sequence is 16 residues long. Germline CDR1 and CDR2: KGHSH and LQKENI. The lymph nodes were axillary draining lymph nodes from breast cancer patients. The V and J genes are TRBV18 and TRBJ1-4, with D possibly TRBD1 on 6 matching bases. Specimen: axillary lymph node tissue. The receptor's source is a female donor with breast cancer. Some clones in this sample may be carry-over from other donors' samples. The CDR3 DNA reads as TGTGCCAGCTCACCACGGCAGGGGACAACTAATGAAAAACTGTTTTTT. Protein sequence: CASSPRQGTTNEKLFF. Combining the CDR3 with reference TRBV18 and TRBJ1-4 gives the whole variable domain NAGVMQNPRHLVRRRGQEARLRCSPMKGHSHVYWYRQLPEEGLKFMVYLQKENIIDESGMPKERFSAEFPKEGPSILRIQQVVRGDSAAYFCASSPRQGTTNEKLFFGSGTQLSVL.